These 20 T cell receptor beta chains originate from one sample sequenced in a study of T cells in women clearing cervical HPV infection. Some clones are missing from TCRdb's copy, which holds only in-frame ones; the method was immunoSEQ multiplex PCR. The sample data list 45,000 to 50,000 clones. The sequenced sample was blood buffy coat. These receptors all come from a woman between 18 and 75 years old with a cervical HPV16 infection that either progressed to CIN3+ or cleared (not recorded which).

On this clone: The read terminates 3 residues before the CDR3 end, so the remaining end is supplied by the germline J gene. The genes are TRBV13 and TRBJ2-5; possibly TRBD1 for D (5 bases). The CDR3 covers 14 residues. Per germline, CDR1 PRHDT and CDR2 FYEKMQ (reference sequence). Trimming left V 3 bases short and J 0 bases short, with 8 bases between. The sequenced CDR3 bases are TGTGCCAGCAGCTTTAAACAGGACCAAGAGACC. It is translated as CASSFKQDQET. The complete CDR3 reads CASSFKQDQETQYF.

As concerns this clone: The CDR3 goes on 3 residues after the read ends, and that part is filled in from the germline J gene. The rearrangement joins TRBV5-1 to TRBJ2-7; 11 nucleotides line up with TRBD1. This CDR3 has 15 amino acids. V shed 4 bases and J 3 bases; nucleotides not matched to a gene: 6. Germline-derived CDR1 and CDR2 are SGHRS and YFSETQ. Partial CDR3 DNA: TGCGCCAGCAGCCTCGCCGGGACAGGGGGCTACGAG. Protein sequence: CASSLAGTGGYE. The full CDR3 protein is CASSLAGTGGYEQYF.

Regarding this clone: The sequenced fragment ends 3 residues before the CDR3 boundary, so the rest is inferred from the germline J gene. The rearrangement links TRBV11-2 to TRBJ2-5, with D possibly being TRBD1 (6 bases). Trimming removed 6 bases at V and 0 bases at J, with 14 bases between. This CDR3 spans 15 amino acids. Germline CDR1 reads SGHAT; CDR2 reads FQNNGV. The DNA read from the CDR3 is TGTGCCAGCAGTAGTCAGGGGTTGTACCAAGAGACC. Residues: CASSSQGLYQET. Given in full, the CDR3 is CASSSQGLYQETQYF. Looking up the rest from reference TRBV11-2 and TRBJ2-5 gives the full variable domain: EAGVAQSPRYKIIEKRQSVAFWCNPISGHATLYWYQQILGQGPKLLIQFQNNGVVDDSQLPKDRFSAERLKGVDSTLKIQPAKLEDSAVYLCASSSQGLYQETQYFGPGTRLLVL.

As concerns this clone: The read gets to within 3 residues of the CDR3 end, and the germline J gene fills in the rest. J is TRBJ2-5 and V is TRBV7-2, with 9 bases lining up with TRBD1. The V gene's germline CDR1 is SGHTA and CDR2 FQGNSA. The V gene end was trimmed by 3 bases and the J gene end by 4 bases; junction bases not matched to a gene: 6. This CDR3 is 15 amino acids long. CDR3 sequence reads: CASSFTTGGPETQYF. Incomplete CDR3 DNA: TGTGCCAGCAGCTTTACTACAGGGGGCCCAGAGACC. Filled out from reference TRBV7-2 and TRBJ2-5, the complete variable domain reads GAGVSQSPSNKVTEKGKDVELRCDPISGHTALYWYRQSLGQGLEFLIYFQGNSAPDKSGLPSDRFSAERTGGSVSTLTIQRTQQEDSAVYLCASSFTTGGPETQYFGPGTRLLVL.

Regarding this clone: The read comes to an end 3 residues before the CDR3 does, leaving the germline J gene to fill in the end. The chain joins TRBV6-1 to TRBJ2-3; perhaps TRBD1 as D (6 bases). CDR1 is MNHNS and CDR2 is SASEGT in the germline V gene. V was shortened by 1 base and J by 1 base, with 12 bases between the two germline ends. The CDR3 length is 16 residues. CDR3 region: CASSEGQGLGTDTQYF. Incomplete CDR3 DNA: TGTGCCAGCAGTGAAGGGCAGGGGCTTGGCACAGATACG.

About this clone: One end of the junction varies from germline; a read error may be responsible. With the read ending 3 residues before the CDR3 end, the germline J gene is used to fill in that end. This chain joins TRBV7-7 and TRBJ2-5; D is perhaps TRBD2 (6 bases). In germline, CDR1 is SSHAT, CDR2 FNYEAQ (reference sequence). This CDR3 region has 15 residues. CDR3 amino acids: CASSPAGGGQETQYF. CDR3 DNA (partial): TGTGCTAGCAGCCCCGCCGGGGGTGGGCAAGAGACC.

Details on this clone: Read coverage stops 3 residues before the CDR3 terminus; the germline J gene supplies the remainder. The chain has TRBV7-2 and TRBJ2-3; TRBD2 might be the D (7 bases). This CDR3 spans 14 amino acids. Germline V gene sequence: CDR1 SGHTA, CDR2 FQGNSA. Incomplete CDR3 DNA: TGTGCCAGCAGCTTAGGGGGGGGCCCTCCGACG. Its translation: CASSLGGGPPT. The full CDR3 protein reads CASSLGGGPPTQYF.

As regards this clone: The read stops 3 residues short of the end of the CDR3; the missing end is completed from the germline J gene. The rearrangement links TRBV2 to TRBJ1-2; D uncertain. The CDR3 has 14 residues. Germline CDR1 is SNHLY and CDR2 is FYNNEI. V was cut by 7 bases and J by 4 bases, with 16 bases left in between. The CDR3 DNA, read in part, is TGTGCCAGCATGAGGCAGGTGGAGGTCTATGGC. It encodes CASMRQVEVYG. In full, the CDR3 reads CASMRQVEVYGYTF. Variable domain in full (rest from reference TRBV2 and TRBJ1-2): EPEVTQTPSHQVTQMGQEVILRCVPISNHLYFYWYRQILGQKVEFLVSFYNNEISEKSEIFDDQFSVERPDGSNFTLKIRSTKLEDSAMYFCASMRQVEVYGYTFGSGTRLTVV.

The DNA read from the CDR3 is TGTGCCAGTAGTCCTGCCCAGGGATCCTCCTACGAG. It encodes CASSPAQGSSYE. The whole CDR3 is CASSPAQGSSYEQYF. The V and J genes are TRBV19 and TRBJ2-7, with D perhaps matching TRBD1 (5 bases). The read is 3 residues too short to cover the CDR3 end, so that end is filled in from the germline J gene. The CDR3 is 15 amino acids. Germline assignment: CDR1 LNHDA and CDR2 SQIVND (reference sequence). The germline V and J ends were trimmed by 5 bases and 0 bases, with 14 bases remaining between them.

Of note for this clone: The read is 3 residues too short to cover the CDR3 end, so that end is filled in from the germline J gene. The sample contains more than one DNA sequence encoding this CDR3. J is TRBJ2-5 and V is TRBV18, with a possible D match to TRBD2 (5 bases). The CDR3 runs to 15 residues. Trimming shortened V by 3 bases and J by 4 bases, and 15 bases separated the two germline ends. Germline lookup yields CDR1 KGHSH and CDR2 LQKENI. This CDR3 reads CASSPPGGPVETQYF. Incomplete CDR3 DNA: TGTGCCAGCTCACCCCCCGGCGGGCCGGTAGAGACC.

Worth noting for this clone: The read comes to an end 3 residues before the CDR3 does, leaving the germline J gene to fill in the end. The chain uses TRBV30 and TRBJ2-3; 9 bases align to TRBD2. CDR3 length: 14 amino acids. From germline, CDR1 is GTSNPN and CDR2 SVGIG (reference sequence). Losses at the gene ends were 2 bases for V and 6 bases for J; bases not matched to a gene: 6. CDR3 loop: CAWSMAGGPDTQYF. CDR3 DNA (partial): TGTGCCTGGAGTATGGCGGGGGGGCCGGATACG.

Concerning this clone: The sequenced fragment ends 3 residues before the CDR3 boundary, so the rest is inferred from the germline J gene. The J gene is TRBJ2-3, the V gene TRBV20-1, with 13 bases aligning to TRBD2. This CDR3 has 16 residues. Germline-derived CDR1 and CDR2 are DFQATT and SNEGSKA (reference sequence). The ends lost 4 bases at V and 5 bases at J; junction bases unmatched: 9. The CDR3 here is CSAKRGLAGYGDTQYF. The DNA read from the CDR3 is TGCAGTGCTAAAAGGGGACTAGCGGGGTATGGAGATACG.

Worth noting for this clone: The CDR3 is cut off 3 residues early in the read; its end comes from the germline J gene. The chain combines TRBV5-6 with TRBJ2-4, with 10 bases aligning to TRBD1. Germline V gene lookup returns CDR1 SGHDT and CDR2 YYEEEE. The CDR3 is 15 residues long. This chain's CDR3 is CASSLRDRGPQNQYF. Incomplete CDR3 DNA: TGTGCCAGCAGCTTGCGGGACAGGGGTCCCCAGAAT.

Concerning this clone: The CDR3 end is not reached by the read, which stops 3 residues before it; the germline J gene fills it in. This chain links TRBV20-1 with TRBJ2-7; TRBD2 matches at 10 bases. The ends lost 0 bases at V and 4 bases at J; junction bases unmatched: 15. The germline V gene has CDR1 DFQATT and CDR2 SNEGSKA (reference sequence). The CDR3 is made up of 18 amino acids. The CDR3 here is CSARDRRLAGLRIYEQYF. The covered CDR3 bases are TGCAGTGCTAGAGACCGAAGACTAGCGGGTCTGAGGATATACGAG.

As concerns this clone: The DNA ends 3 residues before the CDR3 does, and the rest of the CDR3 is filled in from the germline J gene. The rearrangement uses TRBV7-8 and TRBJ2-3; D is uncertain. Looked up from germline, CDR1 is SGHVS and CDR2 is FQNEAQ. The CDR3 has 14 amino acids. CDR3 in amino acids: CASSLDTTQETQYF. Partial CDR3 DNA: TGTGCCAGCAGCTTAGATACTACCCAAGAGACG.

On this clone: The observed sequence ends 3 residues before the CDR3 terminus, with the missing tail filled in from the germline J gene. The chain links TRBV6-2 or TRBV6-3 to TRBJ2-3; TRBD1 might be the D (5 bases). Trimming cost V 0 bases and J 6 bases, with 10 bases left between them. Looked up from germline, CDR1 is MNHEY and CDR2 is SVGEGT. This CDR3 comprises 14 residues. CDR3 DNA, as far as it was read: TGTGCCAGCAGTTACTCTAGGACACAGGATACG. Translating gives CASSYSRTQDT. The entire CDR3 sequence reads CASSYSRTQDTQYF.

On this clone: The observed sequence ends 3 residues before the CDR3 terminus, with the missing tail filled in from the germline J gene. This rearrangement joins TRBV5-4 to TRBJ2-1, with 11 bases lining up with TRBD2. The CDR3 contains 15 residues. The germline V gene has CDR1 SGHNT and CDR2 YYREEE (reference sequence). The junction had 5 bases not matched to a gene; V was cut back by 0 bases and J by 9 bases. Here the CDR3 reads CASSLGVLAGGEQFF. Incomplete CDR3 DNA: TGTGCCAGCAGCTTGGGGGTGCTAGCGGGAGGTGAG.

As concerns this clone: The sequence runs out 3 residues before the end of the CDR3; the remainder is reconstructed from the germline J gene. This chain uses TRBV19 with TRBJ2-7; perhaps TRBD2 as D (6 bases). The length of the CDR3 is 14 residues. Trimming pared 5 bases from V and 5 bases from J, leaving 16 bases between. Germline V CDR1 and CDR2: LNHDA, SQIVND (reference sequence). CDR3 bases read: TGTGCCAGTAGTGGTGCCGGGGGTAGTGACGAG. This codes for CASSGAGGSDE. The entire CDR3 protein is CASSGAGGSDEQYF.

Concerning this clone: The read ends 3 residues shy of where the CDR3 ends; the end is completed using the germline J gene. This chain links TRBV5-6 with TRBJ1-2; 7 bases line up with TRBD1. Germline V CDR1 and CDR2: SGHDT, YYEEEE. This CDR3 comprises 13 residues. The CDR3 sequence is CASSGLTGSGYTF. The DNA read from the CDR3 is TGTGCCAGCAGCGGCCTGACAGGGTCCGGC.

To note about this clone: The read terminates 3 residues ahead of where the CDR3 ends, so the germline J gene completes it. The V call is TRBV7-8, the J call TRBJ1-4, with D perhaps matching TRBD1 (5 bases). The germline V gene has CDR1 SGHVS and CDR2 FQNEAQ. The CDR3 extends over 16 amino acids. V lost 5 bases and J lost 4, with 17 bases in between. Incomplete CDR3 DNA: TGTGCCAGCAGCCGGGGGGATCAGGATATTAATGAAAAA. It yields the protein CASSRGDQDINEK. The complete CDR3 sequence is CASSRGDQDINEKLFF.